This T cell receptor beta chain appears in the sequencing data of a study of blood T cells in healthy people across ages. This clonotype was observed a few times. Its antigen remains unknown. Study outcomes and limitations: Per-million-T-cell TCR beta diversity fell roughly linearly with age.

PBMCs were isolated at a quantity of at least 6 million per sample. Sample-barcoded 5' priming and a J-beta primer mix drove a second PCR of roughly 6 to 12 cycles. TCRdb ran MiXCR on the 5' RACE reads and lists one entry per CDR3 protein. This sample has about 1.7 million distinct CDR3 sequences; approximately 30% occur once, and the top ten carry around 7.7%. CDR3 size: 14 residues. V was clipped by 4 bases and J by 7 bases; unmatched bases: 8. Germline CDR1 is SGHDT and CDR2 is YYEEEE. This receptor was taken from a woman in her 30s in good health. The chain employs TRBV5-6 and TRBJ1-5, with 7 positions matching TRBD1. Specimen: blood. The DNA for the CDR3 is TGTGCCAGCAGCGCAAGGGGGCAGAGGCAGCCCCAGCATTTT. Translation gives CASSARGQRQPQHF. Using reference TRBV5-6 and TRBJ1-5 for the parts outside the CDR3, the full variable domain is DAGVTQSPTHLIKTRGQQVTLRCSPKSGHDTVSWYQQALGQGPQFIFQYYEEEERQRGNFPDRFSGHQFPNYSSELNVNALLLGDSALYLCASSARGQRQPQHFGDGTRLSIL.